The clone carrying this TCR beta chain has just a few counts. No antigen is known for it. The data derive from a study of beta chain features in type 1 diabetes. Study-wide results and caveats: Type 1 diabetes patients had moderately but significantly shorter TCRB CDR3s in all four CD4+ subsets.

The CDR3 is made up of 17 amino acids. Germline CDR1 is MGHRA and CDR2 is YSYEKL. The V segment lost 4 bases and the J segment 4 bases; nucleotides outside the gene matches: 5. Expressed TCRB transcripts got sequenced, as all isolated RNA was reverse transcribed. TCRdb's copy holds only in-frame clones and misses some; the assay was immunoSEQ multiplex PCR. The sample consists of approximately 15,000 clones, approximately 76% of them appearing once. This chain joins TRBV4-1 and TRBJ2-1; 15 bases map to TRBD2. The sequencing input was stem cell memory CD4+ T cells from blood. The sequence came from a woman aged 18-29 years with type 1 diabetes. CDR3 in amino acids: CASSLRGLAGGYNEQFF. Here the CDR3 DNA reads TGCGCCAGCAGCCTCAGAGGACTAGCGGGAGGGTACAATGAGCAGTTCTTC.